The 25 T cell receptor beta chains listed next were all sequenced from one sample in a study of identical twins. One entry per CDR3 protein results from TCRdb running MiXCR on the 5' RACE reads. The sample carries approximately 700,000 distinct CDR3 sequences, about 20% recorded once. These data were also filed under a second study, of T cells expressing NK-cell markers.

The sample comprised PBMCs. These receptor sequences come from a woman aged 18-35 years in good health.

V and J are TRBV6-2 or TRBV6-3 and TRBJ2-1, with TRBD1 identical over 9 bases. Per germline, CDR1 MNHEY and CDR2 SVGEGT. The CDR3 is 14 residues long. V lost 5 bases, J lost 6 bases, and 5 bases stayed unmatched. Here the CDR3 reads CASSRGQGFNEQFF. CDR3 bases: TGTGCCAGCAGTAGGGGACAGGGATTCAATGAGCAGTTCTTC.

This clonotype came up a few times. This chain connects TRBV7-8 to TRBJ2-5, with 9 bases lining up with TRBD2. The junction had 18 bases not matched to a gene; V was cut back by 5 bases and J by 5 bases. The CDR3 is 18 residues long. Germline lookup yields CDR1 SGHVS and CDR2 FQNEAQ. The CDR3 spells CASSPLLTSGRGGETQYF. The CDR3 nucleotides are TGTGCCAGCAGCCCACTCCTGACTAGCGGCCGAGGTGGGGAGACCCAGTACTTC.

This clonotype was seen only a few times. J is TRBJ2-3 and V is TRBV6-5; D is perhaps TRBD1 (5 bases). Germline V gene data show CDR1 as MNHEY and CDR2 as SVGAGI. Deletions cut 0 bases from V and 8 bases from J, with 9 bases between. The CDR3 runs 13 residues. The CDR3 loop is CASSYSTGATQYF. In nucleotides, the CDR3 is TGTGCCAGCAGTTACTCTACAGGCGCTACGCAGTATTTT.

CDR3 region: CASSSGRVNQPQHF. CDR3 nucleotide sequence: TGTGCCAGCAGTTCCGGCCGGGTCAATCAGCCCCAGCATTTT. This rearrangement joins TRBV12-3 or TRBV12-4 to TRBJ1-5, with D uncertain. This CDR3 region has 14 residues. With 4 bases removed from V and 3 bases from J, the gap between germline ends came to 10 bases.

This clonotype was seen only a few times. The rearrangement uses TRBV4-1 and TRBJ2-7; possible D gene TRBD2, 6 bases. This CDR3 is built from 16 residues. In germline, CDR1 is MGHRA, CDR2 YSYEKL. Trimming removed 2 bases at V and 3 bases at J, with 17 bases between. CDR3 DNA: TGCGCCAGCAGCCAAACCGATGACACTAGCAACTACGAGCAGTACTTC. Translated, it gives CASSQTDDTSNYEQYF.

The J gene is TRBJ2-4, the V gene TRBV7-2; D is ambiguous. V lost 1 base to trimming and J lost 1 base, with 11 bases between them. CDR1 and CDR2 (germline): SGHTA, FQGNSA. This CDR3 is built from 16 residues. Written as DNA, the CDR3 is TGTGCCAGCAGCTTAGAAGCTAGGTGGGCCAAAAACATTCAGTACTTC. Its protein is CASSLEARWAKNIQYF.

V usage is TRBV7-2 and J usage is TRBJ2-1; D not resolved. Trimming stripped 6 bases from V and 6 bases from J, with 15 bases between. Germline V gene data show CDR1 as SGHTA and CDR2 as FQGNSA. This CDR3 comprises 14 residues. CDR3: CASRNRREFNEQFF. For the CDR3, the DNA is TGTGCCAGCAGGAATCGGAGAGAGTTCAATGAGCAGTTCTTC.

V is TRBV5-1 and J is TRBJ2-1; TRBD1 is a possible D gene (5 bases). This CDR3 comprises 14 residues. Germline values: CDR1 SGHRS, CDR2 YFSETQ. The V end was cut by 0 bases, the J end by 6 bases, with 10 bases between. The CDR3: CASSLGQGRNEQFF. CDR3 nucleotides: TGCGCCAGCAGCTTGGGTCAGGGCCGCAATGAGCAGTTCTTC.

In its sample, this clonotype was seen a few times. V usage is TRBV20-1 and J usage is TRBJ1-1, with 9 bases lining up with TRBD1. V was clipped by 0 bases and J by 5 bases; unmatched bases: 13. From germline, CDR1 is DFQATT and CDR2 SNEGSKA (reference sequence). The CDR3 is 17 residues long. The CDR3 DNA follows: TGCAGTGCTAGAGATCTGCGCTCACAGGGGGCCGGAACTGAAGCTTTCTTT. It yields the protein CSARDLRSQGAGTEAFF.

The chain employs TRBV29-1 and TRBJ2-1, with 10 bases identical to TRBD1. Unmatched junction bases numbered 7, after V lost 6 bases and J lost 5 bases. Per the germline V gene, CDR1 is SQVTM and CDR2 is ANQGSEA. This CDR3 has 14 amino acids. The CDR3 protein is CSVRRTGGHNEQFF. The CDR3 DNA is TGCAGCGTCCGACGGACAGGGGGTCACAATGAGCAGTTCTTC.

V usage is TRBV4-3 and J usage is TRBJ2-7; D unresolved. CDR1 is LGHNA and CDR2 is YSLEER in the germline V gene. CDR3 length: 14 amino acids. V lost 4 bases and J lost 3, with 13 bases in between. The CDR3 nucleotides read TGCGCCAGCAGCCGGACGGCGGCTAACTACGAGCAGTACTTC. It codes for CASSRTAANYEQYF.

The V gene is TRBV12-3 or TRBV12-4, the J gene TRBJ2-7; perhaps TRBD2 as D (6 bases). Trimming removed 5 bases at V and 5 bases at J, with 16 bases between. This CDR3 spans 14 amino acids. The CDR3 reads CASSLGGSRHEQYF. CDR3 DNA: TGTGCCAGCAGTCTCGGGGGTAGCCGCCACGAGCAGTACTTC.

The chain links TRBV20-1 to TRBJ1-2; D is possibly TRBD1 (6 bases). V shed 5 bases and J shed 6 bases, with 16 bases lying between them. The CDR3 sequence is 13 residues long. Germline assignment: CDR1 DFQATT and CDR2 SNEGSKA (reference sequence). The chain's CDR3 is CSAPDRRRHGYTF. As DNA, the CDR3 is TGCAGTGCTCCCGACAGGAGGCGACATGGCTACACCTTC.

This chain connects TRBV6-2 or TRBV6-3 to TRBJ2-7; 14 bases are shared with TRBD2. CDR1 and CDR2 (germline): MNHEY, SVGEGT. V trimming: 6 bases; J trimming: 6 bases; junction bases outside the gene matches: 4. This CDR3 contains 14 residues. This chain's CDR3 is CASRRTSGRSEQYF. The CDR3 region has the DNA TGTGCCAGCAGGCGGACTAGCGGGAGGTCCGAGCAGTACTTC.

V gene TRBV12-3 or TRBV12-4 combines with J gene TRBJ1-5; TRBD1 matches 9 bases. The CDR3 has 15 residues. The J segment lost 6 bases and the V segment lost 7 bases, leaving 10 bases of the junction unmatched. The CDR3 nucleotides read TGTGCCAGCACGCAGGGTGACAGGGGGTCTCAGCCCCAGCATTTT. Translation gives CASTQGDRGSQPQHF.

The chain recombines TRBV27 with TRBJ2-7; the D gene is possibly TRBD1 (5 bases). Trimming pared 7 bases from V and 4 bases from J, leaving 14 bases between. The length of the CDR3 is 13 residues. Germline V gene lookup returns CDR1 MNHEY and CDR2 SMNVEV (reference sequence). CDR3: CASMAGLTYEQYF. The CDR3 bases are TGTGCCAGCATGGCAGGGCTAACTTACGAGCAGTACTTC.

The chain links TRBV7-2 to TRBJ1-2, with D unclear. Germline V CDR1 and CDR2: SGHTA, FQGNSA. The CDR3 covers 14 residues. Trimming removed 3 bases from V and 2 bases from J, with 10 bases in between. CDR3 region: CASSFSSRNYGYTF. As DNA, the CDR3 is TGTGCCAGCAGCTTTTCCTCCAGAAACTATGGCTACACCTTC.

This chain joins TRBV9 and TRBJ2-3; D perhaps matches TRBD2 (5 bases). V lost 4 bases and J lost 0, with 15 bases in between. The CDR3 length is 16 residues. In germline, CDR1 is SGDLS, CDR2 YYNGEE. The CDR3 is CASSLRGGLSTDTQYF. The CDR3 coding sequence is TGTGCCAGCAGCCTTAGAGGAGGACTTAGCACAGATACGCAGTATTTT.

The rearrangement uses TRBV10-3 and TRBJ2-4; 7 bases agree with TRBD1. CDR1 is ENHRY and CDR2 is SYGVKD in the germline V gene. This CDR3 is built from 12 residues. V trimming: 11 bases; J trimming: 15 bases; junction bases outside the gene matches: 16. The DNA for the CDR3 is TGTGCCTCTACAGGGGAAAACGCACCACTGTACTTC. Translated, it gives CASTGENAPLYF.

There are a few counts of this clonotype. The CDR3 loop is CASSPRGTSGIQETQYF. CDR3 coding DNA: TGTGCCAGCAGTCCTAGAGGGACTAGCGGGATTCAAGAGACCCAGTACTTC. The rearrangement links TRBV12-3 or TRBV12-4 to TRBJ2-5; 13 nucleotides match TRBD2. With 5 bases clipped from V and 2 bases from J, the junction kept 8 bases outside the gene matches. The CDR3 has 17 residues.

This clonotype has more than one count but fewer than ten. The gene calls are TRBV5-1 and TRBJ2-3; possibly TRBD1 for D (5 bases). The V end was cut by 5 bases, the J end by 2 bases, with 9 bases between. The CDR3 spans 13 residues. In germline, CDR1 is SGHRS, CDR2 YFSETQ. This chain's CDR3 is CASRQDNTDTQYF. CDR3 coding DNA: TGCGCCAGCAGGCAGGACAACACAGATACGCAGTATTTT.

This clonotype was counted only a few times. The chain carries TRBV5-1 and TRBJ2-3, with D possibly TRBD2 on 7 matching bases. The CDR3 covers 16 residues. Germline-derived CDR1 and CDR2 are SGHRS and YFSETQ. Trimming pared 3 bases from V and 10 bases from J, leaving 24 bases between. CDR3 protein: CASSSYGRGRALAQYF. The CDR3, as DNA: TGCGCCAGCAGCTCATACGGGCGGGGGCGCGCCCTGGCGCAGTATTTT.

This clonotype has just a few counts. The CDR3 is CSAIQENYGYTF. The CDR3 bases are TGCAGTGCTATTCAGGAAAATTATGGCTACACCTTC. The chain carries TRBV20-1 and TRBJ1-2; D gene ambiguous. Trimming took off 4 bases at V and 5 bases at J, with 11 bases between the two ends. Germline V CDR1 and CDR2: DFQATT, SNEGSKA (reference sequence). The CDR3 spans 12 residues.

This chain uses TRBV6-2 or TRBV6-3 with TRBJ1-1; TRBD1 matches at 11 bases. From germline, CDR1 is MNHEY and CDR2 SVGEGT. This CDR3 is built from 17 residues. Trimming at V came to 5 bases and at J to 3 bases, leaving 11 bases not matched to a gene. The CDR3 DNA reads as TGTGCCAGCAGTAAAACACGGACAGGGGGCGCGCACACTGAAGCTTTCTTT. Amino acids: CASSKTRTGGAHTEAFF.

The chain is built from TRBV2 and TRBJ2-6, with TRBD1 matching over 7 bases. With V trimmed by 5 bases and J by 2 bases, 3 bases remained unmatched. This CDR3 is built from 15 residues. CDR1 is SNHLY and CDR2 is FYNNEI in the germline V gene. Written as DNA, the CDR3 is TGTGCCAGCAGTCCGACAGGGACTGGGGCCAACGTCCTGACTTTC. Translating it yields CASSPTGTGANVLTF.